The 3 T cell receptor beta chains listed next were all sequenced from one sample in a study of tumor-infiltrating lymphocytes in primary liver carcinoma. Joint extraction of RNA and DNA used about 17-33 mg of bulk tissue that was unsorted. Starting material of roughly 550 ng total RNA yielded TCR beta cDNA via a constant-region primer. Sequencing libraries for TCR beta derived from three nested multiplex PCR rounds that used slightly modified ARM-PCR. PCR rounds one and two used TRBV1-TRBV30 forward primers with a C-beta reverse primer for 10 cycles each. TCRdb processed the multiplex PCR reads anew with MiXCR; each CDR3 protein has one entry. This sample has about 99,000 distinct CDR3 sequences, with over 55% found just once. Sequencing was carried out using liver tumor tissue from sampling region 5. Subset: tumor region T5, tumor centre. The receptors here all came from a woman aged 55 to 70 with primary liver carcinoma and hepatitis B virus infection.

Notes on this clonotype: A much bigger clone sits one base away, suggesting this may be a read error. This chain links TRBV7-9 with TRBJ2-1, with TRBD2 as a possible D gene (5 bases). V lost 5 bases, J lost 4 bases, and 18 bases lay in between. The germline CDR1 and CDR2 sequences are SEHNR and FQNEAQ (reference sequence). The CDR3 loop spans 16 amino acids. The CDR3 loop is CASSREGRRSYNEQFF. The CDR3 DNA reads as TGTGCCAGCAGCCGCGAAGGACGGAGGAGTTACAATGAGCAGTTCTTC.

This chain links TRBV9 with TRBJ2-3; 9 nucleotides line up with TRBD2. The CDR3 consists of 18 residues. Germline V gives CDR1 SGDLS, CDR2 YYNGEE. The V gene end was trimmed by 0 bases and the J gene end by 0 bases; junction bases not matched to a gene: 8. CDR3 amino acids: CASSVGISGSLSTDTQYF. The CDR3 DNA reads TGTGCCAGCAGCGTAGGTATTAGCGGGAGTTTGAGCACAGATACGCAGTATTTT.

In regard to this clonotype: One junction end does not reproduce the germline sequence, and a read error may be involved. The V and J genes are TRBV6-1 and TRBJ2-2; D is perhaps TRBD2 (5 bases). Germline V gene data show CDR1 as MNHNS and CDR2 as SASEGT. The CDR3 has 13 amino acids. CDR3 nucleotides: TGTGCCAGCGGCATAGGGTACACCGGGGAGCTGTGTTTC. Translated: CASGIGYTGELCF.